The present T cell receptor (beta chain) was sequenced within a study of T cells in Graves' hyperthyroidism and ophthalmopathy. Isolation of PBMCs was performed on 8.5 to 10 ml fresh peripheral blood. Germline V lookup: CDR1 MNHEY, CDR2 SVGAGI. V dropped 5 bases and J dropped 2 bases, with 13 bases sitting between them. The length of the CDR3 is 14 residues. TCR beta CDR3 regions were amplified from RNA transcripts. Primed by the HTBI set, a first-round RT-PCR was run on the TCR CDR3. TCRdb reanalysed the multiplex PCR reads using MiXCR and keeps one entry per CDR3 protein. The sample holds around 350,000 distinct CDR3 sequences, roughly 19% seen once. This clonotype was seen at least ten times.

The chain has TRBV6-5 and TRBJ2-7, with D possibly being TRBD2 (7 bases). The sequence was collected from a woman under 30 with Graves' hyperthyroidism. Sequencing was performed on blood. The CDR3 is CASSNREGPYEQYF. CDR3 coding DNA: TGTGCCAGCAGTAACAGGGAGGGACCCTACGAGCAGTACTTC.